The rows below give T cell receptor beta chains drawn from one sample of a study of OX40 agonist ivuxolimab in advanced cancers. Profiled with immunoSEQ multiplex PCR; TCRdb holds only in-frame clones, not every one. There are approximately 69,000 clones in the sample; about 91% occur only once, and approximately 2.8% lies in the top ten. The sequencing here drew on CD4+ or CD8+ T cells sorted from blood, taken in a trial of the OX40 agonist ivuxolimab. Receptors originate from an adult with an advanced solid tumor such as melanoma, head and neck, liver or kidney cancer. Each CDR3 is given with its conserved first and last residue. A D gene is named only where the DNA matches it firmly. Clone size, where shown, is once, few, many, or a class for clones that have expanded.

>TRBJ1-2|-|-|TRBV7-9
CASSLEGGSYYYGYTF
TGTGCCAGCAGCTTAGAGGGAGGTTCCTACTACTATGGCTACACCTTC
>TRBJ2-3|-|-|TRBV2
CASSPPSSTDTQYF
TGTGCCAGCAGCCCACCATCCAGCACAGATACGCAGTATTTT
>TRBJ1-6|-|-|TRBV7-9
CASSPVYSYNSPLHF
TGTGCCAGCAGCCCAGTCTACTCCTATAATTCACCCCTCCACTTT
>TRBJ2-2|-|-|TRBV21-1
CASSTKLGPKVFQGAVF
TGTGCCAGCAGCACAAAGCTGGGGCCTAAAGTCTTCCAGGGAGCTGTTTTT
>TRBJ2-1|-|TRBD2|TRBV29-1
CSVRSGGATYNEQFF
TGCAGCGTAAGGAGCGGGGGGGCCACTTACAATGAGCAGTTCTTC
>TRBJ1-5|-|TRBD1|TRBV7-2
CASSWTGGRSNQPQHF
TGTGCCAGCAGTTGGACAGGGGGAAGGAGCAATCAGCCCCAGCATTTT
>TRBJ2-2|-|-|TRBV4-1
CASSRLGVGELFF
TGCGCCAGCAGCCGATTAGGAGTCGGGGAGCTGTTTTTT
>TRBJ1-1|once|-|TRBV19
CASSTPETLGLNTEAFF
TGTGCCAGTAGTACGCCGGAAACCCTGGGGTTGAACACTGAAGCTTTCTTT
>TRBJ2-3|-|-|TRBV28
CASSRRWTFSTDTQYF
TGTGCCAGCAGCCGACGTTGGACCTTTAGCACAGATACGCAGTATTTT
>TRBJ2-5|-|-|TRBV27
CASSPAGPETQYF
TGTGCCAGCAGTCCCGCAGGGCCGGAGACCCAGTACTTC
>TRBJ1-1|-|TRBD1|TRBV10-3
CAITGTGVNEAFF
TGTGCCATCACCGGGACAGGGGTTAATGAAGCTTTCTTT
>TRBJ2-5|-|-|TRBV5-4
CASSPGQQETQYF
TGTGCCAGCAGCCCCGGACAGCAAGAGACCCAGTACTTC
>TRBJ2-5|-|TRBD2|TRBV19
CASARGGSGQETQYF
TGTGCCAGTGCCCGGGGGGGGTCAGGCCAAGAGACCCAGTACTTC
>TRBJ2-1|-|-|TRBV9
CASSATGAGGSYNEQFF
TGTGCCAGCAGCGCGACAGGGGCCGGGGGGTCCTACAATGAGCAGTTCTTC
>TRBJ2-7|-|TRBD1|TRBV18
CASSSAGTGGNEQYF
TGTGCCAGCTCATCAGCCGGGACAGGGGGCAACGAGCAGTACTTC
>TRBJ2-5|-|TRBD1|TRBV5-1
CASSTGTGNKETQYF
TGCGCCAGCAGCACCGGGACAGGGAATAAAGAGACCCAGTACTTC
>TRBJ2-6|-|-|TRBV5-6
CASSRRDSGANVLTF
TGTGCCAGCAGCCGGCGTGATTCTGGGGCCAACGTCCTGACTTTC
>TRBJ2-7|-|TRBD2|TRBV9
CASGRARENEQYF
TGTGCCTCCGGGAGGGCGAGGGAAAACGAGCAGTACTTC
>TRBJ2-1|-|TRBD1|TRBV7-6
CASSLAPPRTGNEQFF
TGTGCCAGCAGCTTAGCTCCCCCTCGGACAGGGAATGAGCAGTTCTTC
>TRBJ2-7|-|TRBD1|TRBV5-1
CASSLEPGQISYEQYF
TGCGCCAGCAGCTTGGAACCGGGACAGATCTCCTACGAGCAGTACTTC
>TRBJ2-5|-|-|TRBV21-1
CASGLAGDITRDTQYF
TGTGCCAGCGGGCTAGCGGGGGACATCACAAGAGATACCCAGTACTTC
>TRBJ2-1|-|TRBD1|TRBV28
CASSSQGAGYNEQFF
TGTGCCAGCAGTTCCCAGGGGGCGGGTTACAATGAGCAGTTCTTC
>TRBJ1-5|-|TRBD1|TRBV18
CASSPGQGSNQPQHF
TGTGCCAGCTCACCTGGACAGGGTAGCAATCAGCCCCAGCATTTT
>TRBJ1-1|-|-|TRBV15
CATSRAGGAEAFF
TGTGCCACCAGCAGAGCCGGCGGAGCTGAAGCTTTCTTT
>TRBJ1-5|-|-|TRBV5-1
CASSLRADQPQHF
TGCGCCAGCAGCTTGAGAGCTGATCAGCCCCAGCATTTT
>TRBJ2-1|few|TRBD2|TRBV19
CASRGVAGGSEQFF
TGTGCCAGTAGGGGCGTAGCGGGAGGGAGCGAGCAGTTCTTC
>TRBJ2-5|-|-|TRBV2
CASSASQETQYF
TGTGCCAGCAGTGCCTCTCAAGAGACCCAGTACTTC
>TRBJ1-5|-|-|TRBV28
CASSTGPNQPQHF
TGTGCCAGCAGCACAGGGCCAAATCAGCCCCAGCATTTT
>TRBJ2-1|once|-|TRBV19
CASKIGGNSNYEQFF
TGTGCCAGTAAAATAGGGGGGAACTCCAACTATGAGCAGTTCTTC